The source of this T cell receptor beta chain is a study of tumor and adjacent non-tumor tissue in lung cancer. In the study overall: Samples averaged around 4.2 million productive TCRbeta reads each.

A modified ARM-PCR protocol with three rounds of nested PCR amplified TCRbeta. TCRdb recomputed calls from the multiplex PCR reads with MiXCR, one row per CDR3 protein. The data contain 65,000 to 70,000 distinct CDR3 sequences, 55% to 70% of them seen just once; the ten biggest clones take up roughly a fifth. Germline lookup yields CDR1 MNHEY and CDR2 SVGAGI. The CDR3 extends over 13 amino acids. As regards this clonotype: Relative to the germline gene, one junction end is altered; a read error may explain this.

No cell sorting was done before RNA was extracted from the tissue. This clonotype was obtained from a man aged 45-65 years with non-small cell lung cancer. The specimen sequenced was lung tumor tissue. The gene calls are TRBV6-5 and TRBJ2-5; a weak D match, TRBD1 (6 bases). The CDR3: CASIPTRGEAQYF. DNA of the CDR3: TGTGCCAGCATACCGACCAGGGGAGAGGCCCAGTACTTC.